This entry lists 18 T cell receptor beta chains sequenced from one sample in a study of beta chain features in type 1 diabetes. Expressed TCRB transcripts were sequenced because the entire RNA isolate underwent reverse transcription. Method: immunoSEQ multiplex PCR; TCRdb's copy keeps in-frame clones and lacks some. The sample lists 300,000 to 350,000 clones; about 19% were seen once. The sequenced sample consisted of naive CD4+ T cells from blood. These receptor sequences come from a woman aged 18 to 35 in good health.

The sample holds a few counts of this clone. This chain connects TRBV7-6 to TRBJ2-3, with 7 bases identical to TRBD1. CDR3 length: 17 amino acids. Germline V lookup: CDR1 SGHVS, CDR2 FNYEAQ. Losses at the gene ends were 0 bases for V and 1 base for J; bases not matched to a gene: 7. CDR3 region: CASSLAPRQGRTDTQYF. In nucleotides, the CDR3 is TGTGCCAGCAGCTTAGCCCCCCGACAGGGCCGCACAGATACGCAGTATTTT. The full variable domain, in which reference TRBV7-6 and TRBJ2-3 provide the parts outside the CDR3, is GAGVSQSPRYKVTKRGQDVALRCDPISGHVSLYWYRQALGQGPEFLTYFNYEAQQDKSGLPNDRFSAERPEGSISTLTIQRTEQRDSAMYRCASSLAPRQGRTDTQYFGPGTRLTVL.

In this sample, this clone turned up a few times. V usage is TRBV12-5 and J usage is TRBJ1-2, with 8 bases fitting TRBD1. Losses at the gene ends were 6 bases for V and 8 bases for J; bases not matched to a gene: 5. Germline CDR1 LGHNT, CDR2 FRNRAP. The CDR3 sequence is 12 residues long. CDR3 sequence reads: CASGWTGMGYTF. The DNA for the CDR3 is TGTGCTAGTGGATGGACAGGGATGGGCTACACCTTC. The variable domain in full, with the rest retrieved from reference TRBV12-5 and TRBJ1-2, is DARVTQTPRHKVTEMGQEVTMRCQPILGHNTVFWYRQTMMQGLELLAYFRNRAPLDDSGMPKDRFSAEMPDATLATLKIQPSEPRDSAVYFCASGWTGMGYTFGSGTRLTVV.

DNA of the CDR3: TGTGCCAGCAGTCCCGGACTGCCGGGTGGCATTCAGTACTTC. Translating gives CASSPGLPGGIQYF. The gene calls are TRBV7-9 and TRBJ2-4, with D possibly TRBD2 on 5 matching bases. V lost 6 bases to trimming and J lost 9 bases, with 18 bases between them. Germline values: CDR1 SEHNR, CDR2 FQNEAQ (reference sequence). This CDR3 has 14 residues. The variable domain in full, completed from reference TRBV7-9 and TRBJ2-4, reads DTGVSQNPRHKITKRGQNVTFRCDPISEHNRLYWYRQTLGQGPEFLTYFQNEAQLEKSRLLSDRFSAERPKGSFSTLEIQRTEQGDSAMYLCASSPGLPGGIQYFGAGTRLSVL.

V gene TRBV7-9 combines with J gene TRBJ2-3, with no clear D. Per the germline V gene, CDR1 is SEHNR and CDR2 is FQNEAQ (reference sequence). Trimming removed 8 bases at V and 3 bases at J, with 6 bases between. This CDR3 has 11 residues. The CDR3 nucleotides are TGTGCCAGCCTAGGTACAGATACGCAGTATTTT. Protein sequence: CASLGTDTQYF.

The gene calls are TRBV4-1 and TRBJ2-6; D uncertain. V shed 2 bases and J shed 0 bases, with 14 bases lying between them. The V gene's germline CDR1 is MGHRA and CDR2 YSYEKL. This CDR3 region has 18 residues. CDR3 in DNA: TGCGCCAGCAGCCAAAATTCGAACACAGCCTCTGGGGCCAACGTCCTGACTTTC. This gives the protein CASSQNSNTASGANVLTF.

The gene calls are TRBV6-1 and TRBJ2-1, with TRBD2 matching over 11 bases. V shed 6 bases, J shed 6 bases, and the junction held 7 bases outside the gene matches. The CDR3 runs 15 residues. Germline V gene sequence: CDR1 MNHNS, CDR2 SASEGT. CDR3 residues: CASSELAGVSNEQFF. The CDR3 nucleotides read TGTGCCAGCAGCGAACTAGCGGGAGTGTCCAATGAGCAGTTCTTC.

The chain couples TRBV7-6 to TRBJ2-2; no clear D gene. Germline V lookup: CDR1 SGHVS, CDR2 FNYEAQ. Between the trimmed V and J ends, which lost 7 bases and 5 bases, there was a span of 8 bases. The CDR3 consists of 12 residues. The CDR3 reads CASNTRTGELFF. CDR3 in DNA: TGTGCCAGCAACACCAGGACCGGGGAGCTGTTTTTT.

The rearrangement links TRBV6-5 to TRBJ1-2, with unresolved D. The V end was cut by 5 bases, the J end by 2 bases, with 12 bases between. The V gene's germline CDR1 is MNHEY and CDR2 SVGAGI. The CDR3 totals 14 residues. The CDR3 loop is CASSLSRGNYGYTF. CDR3 DNA: TGTGCCAGCAGTCTCTCCCGAGGGAACTATGGCTACACCTTC.

This clone was counted a few times. The chain has TRBV11-2 and TRBJ2-7; the D is unclear. With 0 bases removed from V and 0 bases from J, the gap between germline ends came to 6 bases. This CDR3 is built from 14 residues. Germline CDR1 SGHAT, CDR2 FQNNGV. The DNA of the CDR3 is TGTGCCAGCAGCTTAGACTACTCCTCCTACGAGCAGTACTTC. It encodes CASSLDYSSYEQYF. The variable domain in full, completed from reference TRBV11-2 and TRBJ2-7, reads EAGVAQSPRYKIIEKRQSVAFWCNPISGHATLYWYQQILGQGPKLLIQFQNNGVVDDSQLPKDRFSAERLKGVDSTLKIQPAKLEDSAVYLCASSLDYSSYEQYFGPGTRLTVT.

The CDR3 coding sequence is TGTGCCAGCAGCCCAATAACGCCCCGGACAGATACGCAGTATTTT. It translates to CASSPITPRTDTQYF. This chain uses TRBV6-6 with TRBJ2-3; D is unresolved. The CDR3 extends over 15 amino acids. Between the trimmed V and J ends, which lost 6 bases and 3 bases, there was a span of 16 bases. In germline, CDR1 is MNHNY, CDR2 SVGAGI (reference sequence).

The V call is TRBV25-1, the J call TRBJ1-5; TRBD1 matches at 9 bases. The germline V gene encodes CDR1 MGHDK and CDR2 SYGVNS. The CDR3 contains 14 residues. V lost 10 bases to trimming and J lost 2 bases; unmatched junction nucleotides: 6. CDR3 bases: TGTGCCACCCAGGGACAGGGTGGCAATCAGCCCCAGCATTTT. It encodes CATQGQGGNQPQHF.

This clone occurred a few times. The rearrangement links TRBV4-3 to TRBJ1-2, with 9 bases matching TRBD1. Germline-derived CDR1 and CDR2 are LGHNA and YSLEER. This CDR3 is built from 19 residues. The V and J ends lost 0 bases and 3 bases, in that order; junction bases with no gene match: 14. CDR3: CASSQETGTGYLNDYGYTF. The CDR3 nucleotides are TGCGCCAGCAGCCAAGAAACCGGGACAGGGTATCTAAACGACTATGGCTACACCTTC.

V and J are TRBV4-1 and TRBJ1-1; 8 nucleotides align to TRBD1. CDR1 and CDR2 from the germline V gene are MGHRA and YSYEKL. The J segment lost 7 bases and the V segment lost 5 bases, leaving 12 bases of the junction unmatched. The length of the CDR3 is 15 residues. DNA for the CDR3: TGCGCCAGCAGCGCCCCATCCAGGGGGCAACGTGAAGCTTTCTTT. Amino acid sequence: CASSAPSRGQREAFF.

The chain combines TRBV5-1 with TRBJ2-5, with no clear D. The germline gives CDR1 SGHRS, CDR2 YFSETQ. The V and J ends lost 0 bases and 5 bases respectively, with 14 bases between them. This CDR3 has 15 residues. The CDR3 spells CASSLGGDPFETQYF. The CDR3 bases are TGCGCCAGCAGCTTGGGCGGAGATCCTTTTGAGACCCAGTACTTC.

This chain links TRBV6-6 with TRBJ2-6; D not resolved. Germline CDR1 and CDR2: MNHNY and SVGAGI (reference sequence). The CDR3 runs 13 residues. V was cut by 5 bases and J by 1 base, with 3 bases left in between. CDR3 in DNA: TGTGCCAGCAGTGTATCTGGGGCCAACGTCCTGACTTTC. Encoded protein: CASSVSGANVLTF.

This rearrangement joins TRBV30 to TRBJ1-1; 7 bases align to TRBD1. Per germline, CDR1 GTSNPN and CDR2 SVGIG (reference sequence). The trim removed 4 bases at V and 4 bases at J, leaving 9 bases unmatched. The CDR3 runs to 14 residues. For the CDR3, the DNA is TGTGCCTGGAATTTAGGGGGCGGTATCACTGAAGCTTTCTTT. It is translated as CAWNLGGGITEAFF.

V and J are TRBV30 and TRBJ2-1; TRBD2 aligns across 9 bases. The CDR3 runs to 13 residues. With V trimmed by 1 base and J by 9 bases, 4 bases remained unmatched. Germline CDR1 GTSNPN, CDR2 SVGIG (reference sequence). The CDR3 loop reads CAWSAGLAGEQFF. The CDR3 region has the DNA TGTGCCTGGAGTGCGGGACTAGCCGGTGAGCAGTTCTTC. Looking up the rest from reference TRBV30 and TRBJ2-1 gives the full variable domain: SQTIHQWPATLVQPVGSPLSLECTVEGTSNPNLYWYRQAAGRGLQLLFYSVGIGQISSEVPQNLSASRPQDRQFILSSKKLLLSDSGFYLCAWSAGLAGEQFFGPGTRLTVL.

The chain uses TRBV5-1 and TRBJ2-5; 7 bases are shared with TRBD2. Germline CDR1 reads SGHRS; CDR2 reads YFSETQ. J lost 4 bases, V lost 4 bases, and 10 bases had no gene match. The CDR3 extends over 15 amino acids. In nucleotides, the CDR3 is TGCGCCAGCAGCGCTGTCCCGGGAGGCCGAGAGACCCAGTACTTC. As protein: CASSAVPGGRETQYF.